Listed here are 23 T cell receptor beta chains from one sample, sequenced in a study of T cells in Graves' hyperthyroidism and ophthalmopathy. RNA transcripts were the template for amplifying TCR beta CDR3 regions. HTBI primers were used for first-round RT-PCR of the TCR CDR3. TCRdb itself ran the multiplex PCR reads through MiXCR, one entry per CDR3 protein. The sample yields just under 750,000 distinct CDR3 sequences, 35% seen once. Material for sequencing was blood. All receptors derive from a woman between 40 and 55 years old with Graves' hyperthyroidism.

A remark on this clonotype: Being one base from a much bigger clone, this may be a read error. The chain joins TRBV12-3 or TRBV12-4 to TRBJ1-1; D not certain. The length of the CDR3 is 14 residues. Here the CDR3 reads CASLHLRGDTEASF. Here the CDR3 DNA reads TGTGCCAGCCTTCATCTCCGGGGAGACACTGAAGCTTCCTTT.

This clonotype came up many times. V usage is TRBV5-6 and J usage is TRBJ2-5, with D possibly TRBD2 on 7 matching bases. The V end lost 1 base, the J end lost 4 bases, and 14 bases lay between the germline ends. There are 15 residues in the CDR3. CDR1 is SGHDT, CDR2 YYEEEE, per germline. CDR3 coding DNA: TGTGCCAGCAGCTTGATCTTGCGGGGGCGAGAGACCCAGTACTTC. Its translation is CASSLILRGRETQYF. Based on the CDR3 plus reference TRBV5-6 and TRBJ2-5, the full variable domain is DAGVTQSPTHLIKTRGQQVTLRCSPKSGHDTVSWYQQALGQGPQFIFQYYEEEERQRGNFPDRFSGHQFPNYSSELNVNALLLGDSALYLCASSLILRGRETQYFGPGTRLLVL.

This clonotype was seen more than once but under ten times. The gene calls are TRBV7-9 and TRBJ1-1; D gene unclear. Germline CDR1 and CDR2: SEHNR and FQNEAQ (reference sequence). The CDR3 runs 15 residues. With 2 bases removed from V and 0 bases from J, the gap between germline ends came to 10 bases. The CDR3 nucleotides read TGTGCCAGCAGCTTATTCGCAACTATGAACACTGAAGCTTTCTTT. It yields the protein CASSLFATMNTEAFF.

About this clonotype itself: Compared with germline, one end of the junction differs, possibly owing to a read error. The rearrangement joins TRBV10-2 to TRBJ2-5; TRBD1 aligns across 7 bases. CDR3 length equals 20 residues. Germline V lookup: CDR1 WSHSY, CDR2 SAAADI. DNA for the CDR3: TGTGCCAGCAGTCACCCTTCGGAGATCAAGGGGGCGCGGAGAGGAGAGACCCAGTACTTC. This encodes CASSHPSEIKGARRGETQYF.

In this sample, this clonotype turned up many times. This chain uses TRBV2 with TRBJ1-4; 11 bases are a match to TRBD1. The germline CDR1 and CDR2 sequences are SNHLY and FYNNEI. With 8 bases clipped from V and 11 bases from J, the junction kept 4 bases outside the gene matches. CDR3 size: 12 residues. The CDR3 region has the DNA TGTGCCAGCCGGGACAGGGGGTACAAACTGTTTTTT. Encoded protein: CASRDRGYKLFF.

This clonotype has more than one count but fewer than ten. The chain uses TRBV12-3 or TRBV12-4 and TRBJ1-4, with TRBD1 identical over 7 bases. The CDR3 loop spans 17 amino acids. Trimming took 4 bases from V and 8 from J; bases not matched to a gene: 16. This CDR3 is CASSYYPGGQVGEKLFF. The CDR3 bases are TGTGCCAGCAGTTATTATCCAGGGGGGCAGGTTGGAGAAAAACTGTTTTTT.

This clonotype was seen a handful of times. The chain is built from TRBV3-1 and TRBJ1-1; D is ambiguous. Trimming took off 3 bases at V and 3 bases at J, with 11 bases between the two ends. The germline CDR1 and CDR2 sequences are LGHDT and YNNKEL (reference sequence). The CDR3 is 14 residues long. The CDR3 bases are TGTGCCAGCAGCCAGCAAGGGTCTTACACTGAAGCTTTCTTT. Translating gives CASSQQGSYTEAFF. The full variable domain, in which reference TRBV3-1 and TRBJ1-1 provide the parts outside the CDR3, is DTAVSQTPKYLVTQMGNDKSIKCEQNLGHDTMYWYKQDSKKFLKIMFSYNNKELIINETVPNRFSPKSPDKAHLNLHINSLELGDSAVYFCASSQQGSYTEAFFGQGTRLTVV.

J is TRBJ1-5 and V is TRBV11-2; the D gene is possibly TRBD1 (5 bases). The CDR3 loop spans 15 amino acids. CDR1 SGHAT and CDR2 FQNNGV come from the germline V gene. V shed 0 bases and J shed 6 bases, with 12 bases lying between them. The CDR3 DNA sequence: TGTGCCAGCAGCTTAGAGGCGGGGGGAGTTCAGCCCCAGCATTTT. Its protein is CASSLEAGGVQPQHF.

The CDR3 reads CASSGSRGQRETQYF. The CDR3 DNA follows: TGCGCCAGCAGCGGCTCGCGGGGGCAGAGGGAGACCCAGTACTTC. The V and J genes are TRBV10-1 and TRBJ2-5, with D perhaps matching TRBD2 (7 bases). The V end was cut by 6 bases, the J end by 5 bases, with 19 bases between. The germline CDR1 and CDR2 sequences are WNHNN and SYGVQD (reference sequence). CDR3 length: 15 amino acids.

This sequence joins TRBV28 and TRBJ2-5; a possible D gene is TRBD1 (6 bases). Germline values: CDR1 MDHEN, CDR2 SYDVKM. Trimming stripped 8 bases from V and 0 bases from J, with 19 bases between. The CDR3 loop spans 16 amino acids. The chain's CDR3 is CASLPSIEGDQETQYF. For the CDR3, the DNA is TGTGCCAGCCTACCCTCTATCGAGGGGGACCAAGAGACCCAGTACTTC.

The sample holds many counts of this clonotype. V and J are TRBV25-1 and TRBJ2-7; D remains ambiguous. V was trimmed by 6 bases and J by 4 bases, leaving 16 bases between them. The V gene's germline CDR1 is MGHDK and CDR2 SYGVNS. The CDR3 is 14 residues long. CDR3 region: CASRDPEKSYEQYF. In DNA, the CDR3 is TGTGCCAGCAGGGACCCCGAGAAGTCGTACGAGCAGTACTTC.

This clonotype was recorded a few times. The V gene is TRBV30, the J gene TRBJ1-5, with 8 nucleotides matching TRBD1. With V trimmed by 1 base and J by 5 bases, 1 base remained unmatched. CDR3 length: 13 amino acids. Germline V CDR1 and CDR2: GTSNPN, SVGIG (reference sequence). The CDR3 DNA sequence: TGTGCCTGGAGTGAGACAGGGGATCAGCCCCAGCATTTT. It codes for CAWSETGDQPQHF.

This clonotype showed up just once. The rearrangement joins TRBV12-1 to TRBJ2-7. TRBV12-1 is shown as a pseudogene. The CDR3 has 14 residues. The DNA of the CDR3 is TGTGCCAGCAGCTTTGCTCGGGAGTCCTACGAGCAGTACTTC. Translated, it gives CASSFARESYEQYF.

In the case of this clonotype: Compared with germline, one end of the junction differs, possibly owing to a read error. The chain carries TRBV7-7 and TRBJ1-4; D remains ambiguous. This CDR3 is 17 amino acids long. Germline V gene lookup returns CDR1 SSHAT and CDR2 FNYEAQ (reference sequence). The CDR3 DNA sequence: TGTGCTAGCAGCTTAGGTTCGAGCGGGATGGAAAATGAAAAACTGTTTTTT. It specifies CASSLGSSGMENEKLFF.

With regard to this clonotype: This may be a read error: a much more frequent sequence differs by one nucleotide. The chain links TRBV19 to TRBJ1-2, with D possibly TRBD1 on 6 matching bases. Germline CDR1 reads LNHDA; CDR2 reads SQIVND (reference sequence). Trimming took off 8 bases at V and 8 bases at J, with 21 bases between the two ends. The CDR3 is 14 amino acids. This CDR3 is CASRTGSRIEGYTF. The CDR3 nucleotides are TGTGCCAGTCGTACAGGGTCACGGATTGAGGGCTACACCTTC.

The V call is TRBV19, the J call TRBJ1-1, with 9 bases matching TRBD1. The CDR3 consists of 14 residues. Trimming at V came to 4 bases and at J to 4 bases, leaving 4 bases not matched to a gene. CDR1 and CDR2 (germline): LNHDA, SQIVND (reference sequence). This CDR3 is CASSRDRASTEAFF. The CDR3 DNA sequence: TGTGCCAGTAGTAGGGACAGGGCCTCCACTGAAGCTTTCTTT.

By its share, this clonotype is medium-sized. The V call is TRBV10-2, the J call TRBJ2-7; D gene ambiguous. The CDR3 runs to 13 residues. Per the germline V gene, CDR1 is WSHSY and CDR2 is SAAADI. V lost 2 bases and J 2 bases, leaving 7 bases between the germline ends. For the CDR3, the DNA is TGCGCCAGCAGTGAGGGGCGACCCTACGAGCAGTACTTC. This codes for CASSEGRPYEQYF.

The chain joins TRBV12-3 or TRBV12-4 to TRBJ1-4; D might be TRBD1 (5 bases). The CDR3 runs to 15 residues. Trimming cost V 2 bases and J 5 bases, with 12 bases left between them. The CDR3 region is CASSLTGQLNEKLFF. CDR3 nucleotide sequence: TGTGCCAGCAGTTTAACCGGACAACTAAATGAAAAACTGTTTTTT.

The chain joins TRBV7-9 to TRBJ2-7; 9 bases line up with TRBD1. After removal of 4 bases from V and 7 bases from J, the junction contained 8 bases not matched to a gene. The CDR3 covers 14 residues. The germline V gene has CDR1 SEHNR and CDR2 FQNEAQ (reference sequence). Here the CDR3 reads CASSWGQGIGEQYF. The CDR3 nucleotides read TGTGCCAGCAGCTGGGGACAGGGCATTGGTGAGCAGTACTTC.

For this clonotype: A much larger clone sits a single nucleotide away, making a read error possible. The CDR3 region has the DNA TGTGCCAGTAGCTACCCGGCCGCATATGACTACACCTTC. Protein: CASSYPAAYDYTF. This chain uses TRBV19 with TRBJ1-2; D gene unclear. Per the germline V gene, CDR1 is LNHDA and CDR2 is SQIVND (reference sequence). CDR3 size: 13 residues.

This chain joins TRBV4-1 and TRBJ2-2; no definite D call. Germline-derived CDR1 and CDR2 are MGHRA and YSYEKL. Deletions cut 3 bases from V and 5 bases from J, with 13 bases between. The CDR3 runs 15 residues. CDR3 nucleotide sequence: TGCGCCAGCAGCCACTACTGGAGATGGACCGGGGAGCTGTTTTTT. Translated, it gives CASSHYWRWTGELFF.

CDR3 in DNA: TGTGCCAGCTCACCACCGAACAGGGCTGGGGCCAACGTCCTGACTTTC. The encoded protein is CASSPPNRAGANVLTF. The J gene is TRBJ2-6, the V gene TRBV10-3; D may be TRBD1 (6 bases). The CDR3 runs to 16 residues. Trimming pared 10 bases from V and 2 bases from J, leaving 18 bases between. The germline CDR1 and CDR2 sequences are ENHRY and SYGVKD.

This clonotype was detected only a few times. J is TRBJ1-1 and V is TRBV9; D ambiguous. V lost 6 bases, J lost 7 bases, and 16 bases lay in between. Germline V gene sequence: CDR1 SGDLS, CDR2 YYNGEE. CDR3 length: 13 residues. The CDR3 bases are TGTGCCAGCAACACAAGACCGGGGTTTGAAGCTTTCTTT. This gives the protein CASNTRPGFEAFF.